These 20 T cell receptor beta chains originate from one sample sequenced in a study of T cell responses to AZD1222 COVID-19 vaccine. The assay was immunoSEQ multiplex PCR, and TCRdb's table has in-frame clones only and misses some. The sample includes around 140,000 clones, 70% to 90% of them seen just once. This material consisted of peripheral blood, taken 28 days after the second dose of the MenACWY control vaccine. These receptors were obtained from an adult who received the MenACWY meningococcal vaccine as a control.

The chain couples TRBV29-1 to TRBJ1-1, with a possible D match to TRBD1 (5 bases). Trimming took off 6 bases at V and 1 base at J, with 12 bases between the two ends. CDR3 length equals 13 residues. Germline CDR1 reads SQVTM; CDR2 reads ANQGSEA. CDR3 DNA sequence: TGCAGCGTCCAGAGGACAACGAACACTGAAGCTTTCTTT. Protein product: CSVQRTTNTEAFF.

This clone showed up just a few times. The rearrangement uses TRBV4-2 and TRBJ2-1; 7 nucleotides agree with TRBD2. The V gene end was trimmed by 0 bases and the J gene end by 4 bases; junction bases not matched to a gene: 6. CDR3 size: 16 residues. Germline-derived CDR1 and CDR2 are LGHNA and YNFKEQ. The CDR3 is CASSQDDTGGYNEQFF. For the CDR3, the DNA is TGTGCCAGCAGCCAAGACGACACGGGGGGTTACAATGAGCAGTTCTTC.

The V and J genes are TRBV27 and TRBJ2-3, with D unclear. Looked up from germline, CDR1 is MNHEY and CDR2 is SMNVEV (reference sequence). CDR3 size: 13 residues. The germline V and J ends were trimmed by 5 bases and 4 bases, with 10 bases remaining between them. This chain's CDR3 is CASSPTNADTQYF. CDR3 DNA sequence: TGTGCCAGCAGTCCCACGAACGCAGATACGCAGTATTTT.

V is TRBV19 and J is TRBJ1-2, with D possibly matching TRBD1 (5 bases). Germline-derived CDR1 and CDR2 are LNHDA and SQIVND (reference sequence). The CDR3 sequence is 13 residues long. The V and J ends lost 6 bases and 1 base respectively, with 9 bases between them. CDR3 sequence (DNA): TGTGCCAGTAGCCTGACAGTTAACTATGGCTACACCTTC. Translating gives CASSLTVNYGYTF.

The chain is built from TRBV5-6 and TRBJ2-1; D may be TRBD2 (5 bases). Per the germline V gene, CDR1 is SGHDT and CDR2 is YYEEEE. V was trimmed by 1 base and J by 4 bases, leaving 12 bases between them. This CDR3 spans 15 amino acids. The CDR3 bases are TGTGCCAGCAGCTTGAAGGGAGTCTGGTACAATGAGCAGTTCTTC. Translating it yields CASSLKGVWYNEQFF.

This rearrangement joins TRBV19 to TRBJ1-5; TRBD1 might be the D (5 bases). The CDR3 extends over 14 amino acids. The germline CDR1 and CDR2 sequences are LNHDA and SQIVND (reference sequence). V was shortened by 3 bases and J by 7 bases, with 13 bases between the two germline ends. The CDR3 DNA follows: TGTGCCAGTAGTATGGGGGACGCGTGGCAGCCCCAGCATTTT. It translates to CASSMGDAWQPQHF.

The rearrangement links TRBV6-2 or TRBV6-3 to TRBJ1-5, with 8 bases aligning to TRBD1. Germline loops: CDR1 MNHEY, CDR2 SVGEGT. V shed 0 bases, J shed 5 bases, and the junction held 3 bases outside the gene matches. The CDR3 contains 15 residues. CDR3 in amino acids: CASSYSAGGYQPQHF. As DNA, the CDR3 is TGTGCCAGCAGTTACTCGGCAGGGGGCTATCAGCCCCAGCATTTT.

This clone was seen just once. The CDR3 DNA reads as TGTGCCAGCAGTTTAGTGTTTGGAACTGAAGCTTTCTTT. Protein sequence: CASSLVFGTEAFF. V gene TRBV12-3 or TRBV12-4 combines with J gene TRBJ1-1; no clear D. Trimming left V 1 base short and J 5 bases short, with 8 bases between. The CDR3 covers 13 residues.

The V call is TRBV11-3, the J call TRBJ2-7; maybe TRBD1 (6 bases). Germline assignment: CDR1 SGHNT and CDR2 YENEEA. The CDR3 runs 13 residues. Trimming stripped 4 bases from V and 6 bases from J, with 13 bases between. The CDR3 DNA reads TGTGCCAGCAGCTCTACAGGGTTTCGCGAGCAGTACTTC. Translated, it gives CASSSTGFREQYF.

The chain links TRBV12-3 or TRBV12-4 to TRBJ2-1, with TRBD2 as a possible D gene (5 bases). V was clipped by 5 bases and J by 6 bases, with 11 bases between them. The CDR3 consists of 13 residues. CDR3 DNA: TGTGCCAGCAGTCCCGGGGAAGGCAATGAGCAGTTCTTC. Translated: CASSPGEGNEQFF.

Regarding this clone: One end of the junction does not line up with germline, which may come from a read error. This chain connects TRBV19 to TRBJ2-7; possible D gene TRBD1, 5 bases. The germline V gene has CDR1 LNHDA and CDR2 SQIVND (reference sequence). The CDR3 sequence is 12 residues long. In DNA form, the CDR3 reads TGTGCCAGTAGGGGCAGGGCGAACGAGCAGTACTTT. It specifies CASRGRANEQYF. Full variable domain (missing parts from reference TRBV19 and TRBJ2-7): DGGITQSPKYLFRKEGQNVTLSCEQNLNHDAMYWYRQDPGQGLRLIYYSQIVNDFQKGDIAEGYSVSREKKESFPLTVTSAQKNPTAFYLCASRGRANEQYFGPGTRLTVT.

V usage is TRBV18 and J usage is TRBJ1-3; TRBD1 might be the D (5 bases). The V and J ends lost 7 bases and 2 bases respectively, with 12 bases between them. Germline CDR1 KGHSH, CDR2 LQKENI. The CDR3 is 14 residues long. DNA of the CDR3: TGTGCCAGCTGTACCTCAGGGACTGGAAACACCATATATTTT. Its protein product is CASCTSGTGNTIYF.

About this clone: A junction boundary mismatches the germline segment, possibly from a read error. This chain connects TRBV7-7 to TRBJ2-5; D remains unclear. In germline, CDR1 is SSHAT, CDR2 FNYEAQ (reference sequence). CDR3 length: 14 residues. This CDR3 reads CASSSQPSVETQYF. In nucleotides, the CDR3 is TGTGCTAGCAGCTCTCAACCTTCCGTAGAGACCCAGTACTTC.

This clone occurred a few times. The chain couples TRBV5-1 to TRBJ1-3; no definite D call. V was clipped by 8 bases and J by 0 bases, with 21 bases between them. Looked up from germline, CDR1 is SGHRS and CDR2 is YFSETQ. The CDR3 is made up of 17 amino acids. This CDR3 is CASSLSPIVISGNTIYF. CDR3 sequence (DNA): TGCGCCAGTTCCCTCTCCCCCATAGTCATCTCTGGAAACACCATATATTTT.

This sequence joins TRBV5-6 and TRBJ1-3, with D possibly matching TRBD1 (6 bases). The germline V and J ends were trimmed by 6 bases and 0 bases, with 16 bases remaining between them. Germline loops: CDR1 SGHDT, CDR2 YYEEEE. CDR3 size: 16 residues. CDR3 nucleotide sequence: TGTGCCAGCAACCGGTTAAGGGGGATCTCTGGAAACACCATATATTTT. Encoded protein: CASNRLRGISGNTIYF.

This clone was detected once. CDR3 sequence reads: CASSPFAGTAYNSPLHF. CDR3 sequence (DNA): TGTGCCAGCTCACCATTCGCCGGGACAGCCTATAATTCACCCCTCCACTTT. This chain connects TRBV18 to TRBJ1-6; 7 bases are a match to TRBD1. The CDR3 sequence is 17 residues long. The germline gives CDR1 KGHSH, CDR2 LQKENI. Trimming took 2 bases from V and 2 from J; bases not matched to a gene: 6.

This sequence joins TRBV19 and TRBJ1-2; TRBD1 agrees at 7 bases. This CDR3 has 14 residues. Trimming took 5 bases from V and 4 from J; bases not matched to a gene: 7. In germline, CDR1 is LNHDA, CDR2 SQIVND (reference sequence). The CDR3 bases are TGTGCCAGTAGTCCGCGACAGGGATCCTATGGCTACACCTTC. Amino acid sequence: CASSPRQGSYGYTF. Full variable domain (remainder filled in from reference TRBV19 and TRBJ1-2): DGGITQSPKYLFRKEGQNVTLSCEQNLNHDAMYWYRQDPGQGLRLIYYSQIVNDFQKGDIAEGYSVSREKKESFPLTVTSAQKNPTAFYLCASSPRQGSYGYTFGSGTRLTVV.

This sequence joins TRBV7-2 and TRBJ2-7; 7 bases are a match to TRBD2. After removal of 2 bases from V and 1 base from J, the junction contained 5 bases not matched to a gene. CDR1 and CDR2 (germline): SGHTA, FQGNSA. The CDR3 spans 15 residues. CDR3 DNA sequence: TGTGCCAGCAGCTTAAGGCTAGCGGCGTCCTACGAGCAGTACTTC. The encoded protein is CASSLRLAASYEQYF.

This rearrangement joins TRBV3-1 (or the pseudogene TRBV3-2) to TRBJ2-7; TRBD1 or TRBD2 may be the D gene (5 bases each). The CDR3 length is 16 residues. Trimming pared 3 bases from V and 4 bases from J, leaving 19 bases between. Germline V gene lookup returns CDR1 LGHDT and CDR2 YNNKEL (reference sequence). The CDR3 region has the DNA TGTGCCAGCAGCCAGGGACGGCAGCGACTACCTTACGAGCAGTACTTC. It codes for CASSQGRQRLPYEQYF.

J is TRBJ1-5 and V is TRBV4-1, with D perhaps TRBD1 (6 bases). V was cut by 1 base and J by 1 base, with 11 bases left in between. The CDR3 runs 16 residues. The V gene's germline CDR1 is MGHRA and CDR2 YSYEKL. CDR3 sequence: CASSQVGAGSNQPQHF. The CDR3 DNA sequence: TGCGCCAGCAGCCAAGTGGGGGCGGGGAGCAATCAGCCCCAGCATTTT.